This passage covers 4 T cell receptor beta chains from one sample sequenced in a study of blood T cell repertoires in COVID-19. The table came from immunoSEQ multiplex PCR; TCRdb's copy has only in-frame clones and leaves some out. Among about 220,000 clones listed, 75% to 90% were seen once. The specimen sequenced was peripheral blood. Receptor source: a human donor in a cohort sampled during active COVID-19.

This sequence joins TRBV27 and TRBJ2-5; D gene unclear. The CDR3 consists of 14 residues. V gave up 4 bases and J gave up 2 bases, with 11 bases separating them. CDR1 and CDR2 (germline): MNHEY, SMNVEV (reference sequence). The CDR3 region has the DNA TGTGCCAGCAGTTCGCGCTCGCATCAAGAGACCCAGTACTTC. Protein: CASSSRSHQETQYF.

The CDR3 bases are TGTGCCGACCACGGTCGAGGGGGACTACTTAGTTACGAGCAGTACTTC. Translated: CADHGRGGLLSYEQYF. The V gene is TRBV7-2, the J gene TRBJ2-7; TRBD2 is a possible D gene (7 bases). The CDR3 has 16 residues. Between the trimmed V and J ends, which lost 11 bases and 4 bases, there was a span of 27 bases. Looked up from germline, CDR1 is SGHTA and CDR2 is FQGNSA.

On this clone itself: The same CDR3 also results from other DNA sequences found in this sample. The V and J genes are TRBV27 and TRBJ2-3; 11 positions agree with TRBD2. The germline gives CDR1 MNHEY, CDR2 SMNVEV (reference sequence). The junction had 3 bases not matched to a gene; V was cut back by 1 base and J by 3 bases. The CDR3 runs to 16 residues. The CDR3 here is CASSLFLAGGTDTQYF. The CDR3 nucleotides read TGTGCCAGCAGTTTATTTCTAGCGGGAGGAACAGATACGCAGTATTTT.

V is TRBV18 and J is TRBJ1-2; D perhaps matches TRBD1 (5 bases). Germline values: CDR1 KGHSH, CDR2 LQKENI. This CDR3 region has 12 residues. V was clipped by 5 bases and J by 4 bases, with 8 bases between them. CDR3 region: CASSSDSYGYTF. In DNA, the CDR3 is TGTGCCAGCTCATCCGACAGCTATGGCTACACCTTC.